Listed below are T cell receptor beta chains from one sample, sequenced in a study of blood T cell repertoires in COVID-19. The protocol was immunoSEQ multiplex PCR, while the TCRdb copy is restricted to in-frame clones and leaves out a portion. This table holds around 230,000 clones, approximately 78% found once. The specimen sequenced was PBMCs or T cells enriched from blood (not recorded which). The receptors were sampled from a middle-aged man who had recovered from COVID-19. The conserved cysteine and the conserved F or W are not part of the CDR3 here. A D gene is named only where the DNA matches it firmly.

v_gene,j_gene,d_gene,CDR3aa
TRBV4-1,TRBJ1-3,.,ASSPSPGSSDTIY
TRBV5-1,TRBJ1-1,.,ASSRGATGTEAF
TRBV5-1,TRBJ1-2,.,ASSLAVRVSGYT
TRBV20-1,TRBJ2-1,.,SATGVNEQF
TRBV19,TRBJ1-6,.,ASRRTDNSPLH
TRBV30,TRBJ1-5,.,AWRSGGGPLNQPQH
TRBV19,TRBJ2-3,.,ASSAFGTHYSTDTQY
TRBV2,TRBJ1-4,TRBD1,ASRSRRGQGNEKLF
TRBV7-9,TRBJ2-1,TRBD2,ASSFRDYDKQF
TRBV29-1,TRBJ1-5,.,SASYSNQPQH
TRBV6-5,TRBJ2-7,.,ASSSFLKGSYEQY
TRBV4-1,TRBJ2-3,TRBD1,ASTLTGAYTDTQY
TRBV6-1,TRBJ1-4,TRBD1,ASIQAWTGLGEKLF
TRBV5-6,TRBJ1-2,.,ASSRDRRANYGYT
TRBV4-1,TRBJ1-2,.,ASSQGQGLYYGYT
TRBV27,TRBJ1-4,TRBD1,ASSPGTGIIEKLF
TRBV11-2,TRBJ2-2,.,ASSQSHPAAF
TRBV5-6,TRBJ1-2,.,ARGRNPVYGYT
TRBV2,TRBJ1-2,.,ASSDLGAWGYT
TRBV6-2/TRBV6-3,TRBJ2-5,.,ASSLAPQETQY
TRBV18,TRBJ1-1,.,ASSSNSAGNTEAF
TRBV7-3,TRBJ2-1,TRBD2,ASSLGDSGKNEQF
TRBV5-8,TRBJ2-6,TRBD1,ASSEDRGRGANVLT
TRBV3-1/TRBV3-2,TRBJ2-1,TRBD2,ASSRSSGRAGEQF
TRBV5-6,TRBJ1-1,.,ASSLLTGSNTEAF
TRBV5-6,TRBJ2-7,TRBD1,ASSSDQHGQVYEQY
TRBV7-9,TRBJ2-7,.,ASSRQSYEQY
TRBV7-3,TRBJ2-7,TRBD2,ASSLRAGAEYEQY
TRBV6-5,TRBJ1-1,.,ASRDGQAENTEAF
TRBV7-6,TRBJ2-2,.,ASSRGNTGELF
TRBV2,TRBJ2-7,.,ASSQVLALRY
TRBV27,TRBJ1-5,TRBD1,ASSRRSGTGFNSNQPQH
TRBV5-1,TRBJ1-6,TRBD1,ASSPGTGGVKSSPLH
TRBV7-7,TRBJ2-5,.,ASSLGQSQETQY
TRBV11-2,TRBJ2-1,TRBD2,ASSLELAGGPHNEQF
TRBV29-1,TRBJ1-1,.,SSTANTEAF
TRBV3-1/TRBV3-2,TRBJ2-7,.,ASSKEGGVQTYEQY
TRBV4-1,TRBJ1-4,TRBD1,ASSLGQGEEKLF
TRBV27,TRBJ2-7,TRBD2,ASSSPYSSGGAYEQY
TRBV29-1,TRBJ1-1,.,SVVLGFGGTEAF
TRBV3-1/TRBV3-2,TRBJ2-1,TRBD2,ASSQRGKGTSGKYNEQF
TRBV2,TRBJ2-3,.,ASSGLASTDTQY
TRBV9,TRBJ1-2,TRBD1,ASSGRGRGYT
TRBV5-5,TRBJ1-2,.,ASSLAGPNYGYT
TRBV3-1/TRBV3-2,TRBJ1-5,.,ASSQDPGLNQPQH
TRBV3-1/TRBV3-2,TRBJ1-1,.,ASWSGTEAF
TRBV5-4,TRBJ1-2,.,ATLPQGLNYGYT
TRBV9,TRBJ1-5,.,ASSRGGNQPQH
TRBV30,TRBJ1-5,.,AWSAWGGLSNQPQH
TRBV30,TRBJ1-1,.,AWSVFVTGEAF
TRBV4-2,TRBJ1-4,TRBD1,ASSLHSLGTAATNEKLF
TRBV4-2,TRBJ1-1,TRBD1,ASSQGTGPEAF
TRBV5-1,TRBJ1-1,.,ASSSLSGKTEAF
TRBV12-3/TRBV12-4,TRBJ2-4,.,ASSFGTKNIQY
TRBV7-9,TRBJ2-1,TRBD1,ASSAWTGGGRNEQF